The clone carrying this TCR beta chain has just one count. The sample belongs to a study of blood T cell repertoires in COVID-19. Study context: In each case, the material was cDNA or gDNA derived from T cells, B-cell-depleted T cells, or PBMCs.

The CDR3 length is 16 residues. The germline gives CDR1 SGDLS, CDR2 YYNGEE. V lost 4 bases, J lost 0 bases, and 6 bases stayed unmatched. Authors' methods: Reference gene primers were amplified, and this amplification served to estimate nucleated cell counts. Repertoires were generated with immunoSEQ multiplex PCR, while TCRdb's copy carries only in-frame clones and drops some. The DNA gave D and trimming, while V, J and clone size come from that table. The sample consists of about 210,000 clones, around 88% of them appearing once. The TCR sequence derives from a woman between 45 and 60 years old with acute or convalescent COVID-19. This sequence joins TRBV9 and TRBJ1-3; 8 nucleotides line up with TRBD1. The sample comprised peripheral blood. The CDR3 DNA follows: TGTGCCAGCAGCTTGGACAGGGAGAGCTCTGGAAACACCATATATTTT. This gives the protein CASSLDRESSGNTIYF. Full variable domain (outside the CDR3, taken from reference TRBV9 and TRBJ1-3): DSGVTQTPKHLITATGQRVTLRCSPRSGDLSVYWYQQSLDQGLQFLIQYYNGEERAKGNILERFSAQQFPDLHSELNLSSLELGDSALYFCASSLDRESSGNTIYFGEGSWLTVV.